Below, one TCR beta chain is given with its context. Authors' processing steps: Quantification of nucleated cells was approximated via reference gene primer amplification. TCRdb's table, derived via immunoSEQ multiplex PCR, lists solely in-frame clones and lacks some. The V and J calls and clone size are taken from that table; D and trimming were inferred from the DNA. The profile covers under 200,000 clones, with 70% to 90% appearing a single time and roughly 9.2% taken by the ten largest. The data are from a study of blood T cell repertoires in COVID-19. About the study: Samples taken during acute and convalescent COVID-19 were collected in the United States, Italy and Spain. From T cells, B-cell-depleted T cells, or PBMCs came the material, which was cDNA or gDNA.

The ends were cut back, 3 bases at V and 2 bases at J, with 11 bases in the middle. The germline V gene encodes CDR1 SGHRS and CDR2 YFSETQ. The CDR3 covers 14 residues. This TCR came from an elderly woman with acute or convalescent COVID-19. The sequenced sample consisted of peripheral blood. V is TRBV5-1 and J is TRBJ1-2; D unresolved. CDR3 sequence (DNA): TGCGCCAGCAGCTCCCCAGACGGGAACTATGGCTACACCTTC. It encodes CASSSPDGNYGYTF.